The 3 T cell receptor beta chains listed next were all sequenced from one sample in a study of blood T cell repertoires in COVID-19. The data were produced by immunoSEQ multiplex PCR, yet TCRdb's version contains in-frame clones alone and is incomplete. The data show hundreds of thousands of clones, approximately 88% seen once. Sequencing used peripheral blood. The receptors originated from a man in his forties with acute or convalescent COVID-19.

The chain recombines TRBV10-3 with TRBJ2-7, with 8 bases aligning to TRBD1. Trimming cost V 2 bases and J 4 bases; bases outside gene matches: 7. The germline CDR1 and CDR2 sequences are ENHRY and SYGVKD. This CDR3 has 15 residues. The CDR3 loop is CAISERTGILYEQYF. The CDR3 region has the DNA TGTGCCATCAGTGAGCGGACAGGGATCCTTTACGAGCAGTACTTC.

The CDR3 reads CASRSGNNQPQHF. CDR3 DNA sequence: TGTGCCAGTCGTTCGGGGAACAATCAGCCCCAGCATTTT. The rearrangement links TRBV28 to TRBJ1-5; D gene unclear. The V end lost 9 bases, the J end lost 3 bases, and 12 bases lay between the germline ends. Germline V gives CDR1 MDHEN, CDR2 SYDVKM. There are 13 residues in the CDR3.

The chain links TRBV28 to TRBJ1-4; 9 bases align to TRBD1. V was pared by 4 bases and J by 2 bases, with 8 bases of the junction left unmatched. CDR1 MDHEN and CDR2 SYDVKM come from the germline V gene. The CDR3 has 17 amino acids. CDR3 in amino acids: CASSSPGQGTTNEKLFF. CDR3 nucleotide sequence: TGTGCCAGCAGTTCTCCGGGACAGGGAACCACTAATGAAAAACTGTTTTTT. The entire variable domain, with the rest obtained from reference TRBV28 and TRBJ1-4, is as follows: DVKVTQSSRYLVKRTGEKVFLECVQDMDHENMFWYRQDPGLGLRLIYFSYDVKMKEKGDIPEGYSVSREKKERFSLILESASTNQTSMYLCASSSPGQGTTNEKLFFGSGTQLSVL.